The 11 T cell receptor beta chains in this list originate from one sample, sequenced in a study of shared clonotypes between healthy human individuals. Data came from immunoSEQ multiplex PCR; TCRdb stores just in-frame clones and leaves some out. The sample has about 2.3 million clones, around 92% seen once. Sequenced material: naive CD4+ T cells from PBMCs. Subset indicated: CD45RA+ positively selected. The receptors here all came from a man between 18 and 29 years old in good health. Some clones in this sample may be carry-over from other donors' samples.

The chain has TRBV7-9 and TRBJ2-1, with D perhaps matching TRBD1 (6 bases). Deletions cut 5 bases from V and 9 bases from J, with 20 bases between. This CDR3 spans 15 amino acids. Germline CDR1 is SEHNR and CDR2 is FQNEAQ (reference sequence). The CDR3 sequence: CASSLPRTVSFEQFF. CDR3 in DNA: TGTGCCAGCAGCCTCCCGAGGACAGTATCATTTGAGCAGTTCTTC.

The CDR3 sequence is CASSVWFSGNTIYF. In DNA, the CDR3 is TGTGCCAGCAGTGTTTGGTTTTCCGGAAACACCATATATTTT. This rearrangement joins TRBV28 to TRBJ1-3, with D unclear. Between the trimmed V and J ends, which lost 5 bases and 4 bases, there was a span of 12 bases. CDR1 and CDR2 (germline): MDHEN, SYDVKM. This CDR3 has 14 residues.

The V and J genes are TRBV7-8 and TRBJ1-5; no reliable D call. Germline V lookup: CDR1 SGHVS, CDR2 FQNEAQ. This CDR3 contains 16 residues. Trimming left V 7 bases short and J 6 bases short, with 22 bases between. Here the CDR3 reads CASTSASRPAGQPQHF. DNA of the CDR3: TGTGCCAGCACCTCGGCCTCGAGGCCAGCGGGTCAGCCCCAGCATTTT.

With regard to this clone: This same CDR3 is encoded by further DNA sequences in the sample. The J gene is TRBJ2-7, the V gene TRBV5-4, with D tentatively TRBD1 (5 bases). Trimming took off 2 bases at V and 5 bases at J, with 11 bases between the two ends. Germline V gene data show CDR1 as SGHNT and CDR2 as YYREEE (reference sequence). The CDR3 has 13 amino acids. CDR3: CASSFSGRDEQYF. The CDR3 region has the DNA TGTGCCAGCAGCTTTTCCGGCAGGGACGAGCAGTACTTC.

This chain uses TRBV29-1 with TRBJ2-1, with D possibly matching TRBD2 (7 bases). CDR1 and CDR2 (germline): SQVTM, ANQGSEA. V was shortened by 4 bases and J by 2 bases, with 15 bases between the two germline ends. There are 15 residues in the CDR3. This CDR3 is CSVGGGLAAYNEQFF. The CDR3 coding sequence is TGCAGCGTTGGGGGGGGCCTAGCGGCCTACAATGAGCAGTTCTTC.

Worth noting for this clone: At one of its ends the junction is not consistent with the germline gene, which may arise from a read error. This sequence joins TRBV5-5 and TRBJ1-4; a possible D gene is TRBD1 (5 bases). The CDR3 runs 13 residues. CDR1 SGHKS and CDR2 YYEKEE come from the germline V gene (reference sequence). CDR3 sequence (DNA): TGCGCCAGCAGCTGGGTGGGGGGAGCAAAACTGTTTTTT. Residues: CASSWVGGAKLFF.

About this clone: Other DNA sequences from this sample encode an identical CDR3 as well. The rearrangement uses TRBV5-1 and TRBJ2-1; D gene uncertain. Trimming shortened V by 2 bases and J by 2 bases, and 8 bases separated the two germline ends. The germline gives CDR1 SGHRS, CDR2 YFSETQ. The length of the CDR3 is 14 residues. The CDR3 protein is CASSFAGAYNEQFF. CDR3 nucleotide sequence: TGCGCCAGCAGCTTTGCTGGAGCCTACAATGAGCAGTTCTTC.

The chain links TRBV7-2 to TRBJ2-4; the match to TRBD2 covers 9 bases. The CDR3 extends over 16 amino acids. Unmatched junction bases numbered 10, after V lost 5 bases and J lost 5 bases. Germline values: CDR1 SGHTA, CDR2 FQGNSA. The CDR3 coding sequence is TGTGCCAGCAGCCGGGGGGAGCGGGAGGTGCAAAACATTCAGTACTTC. Protein product: CASSRGEREVQNIQYF.

The chain carries TRBV7-6 and TRBJ2-1; 7 bases map to TRBD2. CDR1 SGHVS and CDR2 FNYEAQ come from the germline V gene. With 4 bases clipped from V and 4 bases from J, the junction kept 13 bases outside the gene matches. The CDR3 is 17 residues long. CDR3 residues: CASSSRPAGVGYNEQFF. In DNA form, the CDR3 reads TGTGCCAGCAGCTCCCGACCCGCGGGGGTCGGTTACAATGAGCAGTTCTTC.

The rearrangement links TRBV11-3 to TRBJ2-5; 14 nucleotides match TRBD2. Per the germline V gene, CDR1 is SGHNT and CDR2 is YENEEA. The CDR3 spans 16 residues. Trimming took 5 bases from V and 5 from J; bases not matched to a gene: 7. The CDR3 bases are TGTGCCAGCAGCCGAGGACTAGCGGGAGGCTTGGAGACCCAGTACTTC. Its translation is CASSRGLAGGLETQYF.

The chain uses TRBV5-1 and TRBJ2-3, with a tentative D call TRBD1 (6 bases). Germline V gene lookup returns CDR1 SGHRS and CDR2 YFSETQ. Trimming removed 4 bases from V and 6 bases from J, with 15 bases in between. This CDR3 region has 14 residues. CDR3 coding DNA: TGCGCCAGCAGCCCCCCGGGACATGTCGATACGCAGTATTTT. Translating gives CASSPPGHVDTQYF. The variable domain in full, completed from reference TRBV5-1 and TRBJ2-3, reads KAGVTQTPRYLIKTRGQQVTLSCSPISGHRSVSWYQQTPGQGLQFLFEYFSETQRNKGNFPGRFSGRQFSNSRSEMNVSTLELGDSALYLCASSPPGHVDTQYFGPGTRLTVL.